The 15 T cell receptor beta chains reported below all come from one sample, sequenced in a study of CD8+ T cells in alopecia areata. Isolated RNA was reverse transcribed into cDNA used as the sequencing template. Assay used: immunoSEQ multiplex PCR; TCRdb lists only in-frame clones, some missing. The sample contains 140,000 to 150,000 clones, about 47% of which appear only once. This specimen consisted of CD4+ T cells sorted from blood, obtained at week 0. The receptors come from a human donor with alopecia areata.

Worth noting for this clone: This sample includes further DNA sequences coding for the same CDR3. This chain uses TRBV30 with TRBJ1-1, with D maybe TRBD1 (5 bases). The length of the CDR3 is 11 residues. The ends were cut back, 3 bases at V and 3 bases at J, with 5 bases in the middle. Looked up from germline, CDR1 is GTSNPN and CDR2 is SVGIG (reference sequence). This CDR3 is CAWSRDTEAFF. CDR3 nucleotide sequence: TGTGCCTGGAGCAGGGACACTGAAGCTTTCTTT.

This clone is classed as medium-sized. This rearrangement joins TRBV6-5 to TRBJ1-2; D is undetermined. V gave up 6 bases and J gave up 5 bases, with 7 bases separating them. CDR1 is MNHEY, CDR2 SVGAGI, per germline. The CDR3 totals 11 residues. This chain's CDR3 is CASRALYGYTF. CDR3 in DNA: TGTGCCAGCAGAGCCCTTTATGGCTACACCTTC.

The chain links TRBV9 to TRBJ2-5, with TRBD2 identical over 7 bases. V lost 4 bases, J lost 0 bases, and 12 bases stayed unmatched. The CDR3 extends over 17 amino acids. Germline CDR1 and CDR2: SGDLS and YYNGEE. The CDR3 region has the DNA TGTGCCAGCAGCTCCCCTCGGGCGGGGGTCGACCAAGAGACCCAGTACTTC. Translation gives CASSSPRAGVDQETQYF.

The chain couples TRBV29-1 to TRBJ2-1; D uncertain. The CDR3 loop spans 16 amino acids. V shed 4 bases and J shed 0 bases, with 16 bases lying between them. The germline V gene encodes CDR1 SQVTM and CDR2 ANQGSEA. The CDR3 loop reads CSVVRPPGGSYNEQFF. The CDR3 DNA reads TGCAGCGTTGTGCGTCCGCCTGGTGGCTCCTACAATGAGCAGTTCTTC.

The table lists this clone with a few counts. The chain combines TRBV29-1 with TRBJ2-1; TRBD1 is a possible D gene (6 bases). The CDR3 extends over 15 amino acids. Germline lookup yields CDR1 SQVTM and CDR2 ANQGSEA. V lost 1 base to trimming and J lost 0 bases, with 10 bases between them. The CDR3 DNA reads as TGCAGCGTTGAAGGACAGGTGAGCTCCTACAATGAGCAGTTCTTC. The encoded protein is CSVEGQVSSYNEQFF.

This clone was counted a few times. The chain combines TRBV7-9 with TRBJ1-1; D unclear. CDR1 and CDR2 (germline): SEHNR, FQNEAQ (reference sequence). V lost 4 bases to trimming and J lost 3 bases, with 9 bases between them. The CDR3 runs 13 residues. CDR3 region: CASSSGWDTEAFF. In DNA form, the CDR3 reads TGTGCCAGCAGCTCGGGGTGGGACACTGAAGCTTTCTTT.

This chain joins TRBV28 and TRBJ2-5; no firm D call. Germline V gives CDR1 MDHEN, CDR2 SYDVKM. The CDR3 loop spans 13 amino acids. The V end was cut by 6 bases, the J end by 7 bases, with 15 bases between. This CDR3 reads CASRTSEFGTQYF. The CDR3 bases are TGTGCCAGCAGAACCTCGGAATTTGGGACCCAGTACTTC.

The chain links TRBV30 to TRBJ2-7; 10 bases are shared with TRBD1. The CDR3 is made up of 15 amino acids. V gave up 2 bases and J gave up 0 bases; unmatched junction bases: 4. The germline V gene has CDR1 GTSNPN and CDR2 SVGIG (reference sequence). CDR3 region: CAWSLGDRGSYEQYF. The CDR3 region has the DNA TGTGCCTGGAGTCTCGGGGACAGGGGCTCCTACGAGCAGTACTTC.

This chain joins TRBV5-4 and TRBJ2-1; a weak D match, TRBD2 (7 bases). V was trimmed by 4 bases and J by 4 bases, leaving 15 bases between them. The CDR3 spans 15 residues. Germline CDR1 and CDR2: SGHNT and YYREEE (reference sequence). CDR3 coding DNA: TGTGCCAGCAGCAAGGACCGGGGGGCGTACAATGAGCAGTTCTTC. It specifies CASSKDRGAYNEQFF.

The rearrangement uses TRBV6-5 and TRBJ2-3; D unresolved. The CDR3 consists of 13 residues. With 0 bases removed from V and 8 bases from J, the gap between germline ends came to 9 bases. Germline lookup yields CDR1 MNHEY and CDR2 SVGAGI. The CDR3 DNA is TGTGCCAGCAGTTACTCCCCTCCGGGTACGCAGTATTTT. Its protein is CASSYSPPGTQYF.

The genes are TRBV18 and TRBJ2-7; 7 nucleotides match TRBD2. V lost 2 bases to trimming and J lost 7 bases; unmatched junction nucleotides: 8. CDR3 length equals 14 residues. CDR1 KGHSH and CDR2 LQKENI come from the germline V gene. CDR3: CASSPRDYLLEQYF. The CDR3 region has the DNA TGTGCCAGCTCACCAAGGGACTACCTCCTTGAGCAGTACTTC.

The chain links TRBV11-3 to TRBJ2-5; possible D gene TRBD2, 5 bases. CDR1 and CDR2 from the germline V gene are SGHNT and YENEEA. Trimming cost V 5 bases and J 9 bases, with 16 bases left between them. This CDR3 spans 13 amino acids. CDR3 DNA: TGTGCCAGCAGCAACGACGGAGGCCGAGCCCAGTACTTC. This codes for CASSNDGGRAQYF.

The chain joins TRBV21-1 to TRBJ2-1; TRBD1 was called by the table and not checked on the DNA. TRBV21-1 is noted as a pseudogene. The CDR3 is 15 residues long. The CDR3 DNA is TGTGCCAGCAGCAAAGCGATGGGCAGGAACAATGAGCAGTTCTTC. Its translation: CASSKAMGRNNEQFF.

Only one count was recorded for this clone. The chain carries TRBV29-1 and TRBJ1-2, with 7 positions matching TRBD1. Per germline, CDR1 SQVTM and CDR2 ANQGSEA. V lost 4 bases to trimming and J lost 6 bases; unmatched junction nucleotides: 11. This CDR3 contains 14 residues. CDR3 nucleotide sequence: TGCAGCGTTGGCCTTGGAGGGGGCGGCGATGGCTACACCTTC. This translates into CSVGLGGGGDGYTF.

The V and J genes are TRBV5-1 and TRBJ2-1, with 9 bases fitting TRBD2. The CDR3 has 13 residues. The germline V gene has CDR1 SGHRS and CDR2 YFSETQ. V shed 4 bases and J 7 bases; nucleotides not matched to a gene: 3. CDR3 sequence: CASSLGLANEQFF. CDR3 DNA sequence: TGCGCCAGCAGCCTAGGACTAGCGAATGAGCAGTTCTTC.